Included here is one T cell receptor (beta chain) sequence, with context. This clone was recorded only once. This clone's antigen is unknown. The sample holds no much larger clone one base away, and base qualities are not on file. The sample comes from a study of shared clonotypes between healthy human individuals (dated by TCRdb to about 2020). For the study in its entirety: The cohort included a few men and two women between 18 and 49 years of age. For each donor, CD4 naive and CD4 memory were each given three plates, CD8 naive was given two plates, and CD8 memory was given one plate. Blood TCR repertoires of five healthy adults were deeply sequenced to estimate repertoire size and the extent of clonotype sharing between individuals. Libraries were prepared and TCR repertoires were sequenced by different laboratories using diverse techniques, in order to increase sequencing depth and limit assay-specific biases. Leukapheresis yielded between about 0.85 and 9.5 billion PBMCs per donor.

For the CD8 naive samples, CD45RO-negative cells were positively selected for CCR7, yielding a CD45RA+CCR7+ population from which TemRA cells were excluded. Healthy HIV-negative adults with no recently reported acute infections or vaccinations were included as donors. Every donor was a Caucasian adult residing in Nashville, Tennessee, USA. After blood collection by leukapheresis, PBMCs were isolated using Ficoll-Histopaque density gradient centrifugation and then cryopreserved in the vapor phase of liquid nitrogen. Analytical flow cytometry was used to check the purity and quantity of each magnetically sorted T cell population. Genomic DNA was isolated from each sorted fraction and quantified by UV absorbance on a Nanodrop 2000c. Here V drops 3 bases and J drops 5 bases, and the junction holds 5 bases not matched to any gene. CDR1 and CDR2 are drawn from the germline V gene (reference sequence): GTSNPN, SVGIG. From the cysteine up to the phenylalanine, the CDR3 has a length of 13 residues. Of the read, only the CDR3 DNA is kept; its 39 bases are in frame from base 1.

Overall study outcomes, separate from this receptor: Naive subsets generally had larger estimated clonotype richness than memory subsets did. Pairwise subsampling led to the expectation that sequencing depth would affect the degree of clonotype sharing among donors. Because the study included only a small number of donors, the genetic and exposure-history diversity represented was limited. Sampling was restricted to blood, and TCR repertoires in tissues likely differ from the TCR repertoires found in blood. Even with the large sequencing depth, rarefaction of the sorted-subset datasets indicated that sequencing was incomplete. Compared with non-shared clonotypes, the clonotypes found in all four sorted-subset donors had higher generation probabilities. Sharing across a handful of donors was observed for about 5% of naive CD4, about 4% of naive CD8, over 2% of memory CD4, and about 0.4% of memory CD8 clonotypes.

Using the deep immunoSEQ assay, multiplex PCR amplified TCR CDR3 regions from genomic DNA. Extracted genomic DNA from each cell subset was distributed evenly across all wells of several immunoSEQ 96-well plates, and each plate was treated as a replicate. For sorted subsets, 200 ng of genomic DNA, equivalent to roughly 30,000 T cell genomes, went into each replicate PCR. The purified libraries were quantified using a Qubit 3.0 fluorometer, sized with a Bioanalyzer 2100, and then quantified again using the KAPA Library Quantification kit. Every immunoSEQ 96-well plate was sequenced on a dedicated single-read 150-cycle Illumina NextSeq 550 flow cell. In the source study's methods: Because the immunoSEQ output included only junctional sequences and no quality scores, the filtering could not be the same as the filtering used for full-length reads. Sequences were annotated with PyIR, a Python wrapper for IgBLAST v1.9, and V/J genes and CDR3 were assigned using IMGT germline references. Any read was removed if the V/J assignment was weak (E-value above 1e-6), the CDR3 was missing, or the read contained stop codons, out-of-frame junctions, or ambiguous translated residues. V3J clonotypes were defined as sequences sharing the same inferred V gene, J gene, and CDR3 amino acid sequence. Percentage overlap between repertoires was calculated by dividing the number of shared unique clonotypes by the size of the smaller repertoire. Richness of each repertoire was evaluated using RTK rarefaction, the Chao1 estimator, and Recon v2.1 estimates of unobserved clonotypes. Generation probabilities for all TCRbeta clonotypes obtained by the gDNA method from a handful of donors were computed using OLGA. The table comes from immuneACCESS by way of TCRdb, which keeps in-frame sequences with V and J called. Part of the clones is missing from these tables; in studies checked, under half for an unresolved V gene and the rest for unknown reasons. Clone size and V and J calls were adopted from that table, with D and trimming inferred from the DNA. A total of millions of clones appear in this sample, about 95% of them only once. 1% to 1.3% of the sample comes from the top ten.

The sequenced sample consisted of naive CD8+ T cells sorted from blood. Per the publication, the cell subset or site label means: CD45RA+CCR7+. The rearrangement combines TRBV30 with TRBJ1-2; the central 8 bases match TRBD1. The receptor was isolated from a man between 18 and 29 years old in good health. The DNA reads TGTGCCTGGAGCCGCGGACAGGGTTATGGCTACACCTTC. Its product reads: CAWSRGQGYGYTF.